The clone carrying this T cell receptor beta chain showed up just a few times. Antigen specificity is unknown. These data belong to a study of T cells in Graves' hyperthyroidism and ophthalmopathy. General observations from the study: Ophthalmopathy was model-predicted a median approximately 6.4 months pre-onset.

Per the germline V gene, CDR1 is SGHRS and CDR2 is YFSETQ. The V and J ends lost 0 bases and 5 bases respectively, with 17 bases between them. This CDR3 contains 16 residues. There were TCR beta CDR3 regions amplified from RNA transcripts. The TCR CDR3 first-round RT-PCR relied on the HTBI primer set. A single record per CDR3 protein comes from TCRdb applying MiXCR to the multiplex PCR reads. The table includes roughly 640,000 distinct CDR3 sequences, around 16% detected once. Subjects with ophthalmopathy showed a Clinical Activity Score no lower than 3, a NOSPECS grade no lower than 4, and a duration shorter than 3 months. Patients with uncontrolled infections, other autoimmune diseases, pregnancy or lactation were excluded. An approximately 10 ml volume of fresh peripheral blood provided the PBMCs.

This chain connects TRBV5-1 to TRBJ2-5, with D maybe TRBD1 (6 bases). This TCR was sampled from a woman between 40 and 55 years old with Graves' ophthalmopathy. Sequencing was done on a sample of blood. CDR3 nucleotide sequence: TGCGCCAGCAGCTTGGCCGGCTACCAGGGGACGGAGACCCAGTACTTC. Its protein is CASSLAGYQGTETQYF.